A single sample gave rise to the 28 T cell receptor beta chains below, sequenced in a study of cytomegalovirus exposure and HLA in healthy donors (dated by TCRdb to the late 2010s). Library generation was performed with the immunoSEQ multiplex PCR assay. A mixture of 60 forward primers for TCR Vbeta segments and 13 reverse primers for TCR Jbeta segments was used in the multiplex PCR. As stored in TCRdb, this immuneACCESS dataset retains in-frame rearrangements with V and J assigned. A fraction of the clones does not appear; measured against another copy, unresolved V genes explain less than half of the discrepancy, and the remainder lacks a known reason. Across this sample there are under 150,000 clones, with over 65% seen only once. The top ten clones comprise around 1.8% of the sample. The sample taken for sequencing was PBMCs. These receptors were taken from a female donor in good health and CMV-seropositive.

This chain joins TRBV11-2 and TRBJ2-7; 7 positions match TRBD1. V lost 5 bases to trimming and J lost 3 bases; unmatched junction nucleotides: 13. The CDR3 runs to 16 residues. Germline loops: CDR1 SGHAT, CDR2 FQNNGV. CDR3 loop: CASSTARQGILYEQYF. The CDR3 nucleotides are TGTGCCAGCAGCACCGCTCGACAGGGTATCCTCTACGAGCAGTACTTC.

Only one count was recorded for this clone. This chain joins TRBV28 and TRBJ1-5; D not certain. The CDR3 runs 15 residues. Trimming removed 2 bases from V and 3 bases from J, with 11 bases in between. Germline values: CDR1 MDHEN, CDR2 SYDVKM. CDR3 DNA sequence: TGTGCCAGCAGTTTAGGTCAGAACCTCAATCAGCCCCAGCATTTT. Its translation is CASSLGQNLNQPQHF.

Of note for this clone: Germline and junction disagree at one end, which may indicate a read error. The genes are TRBV4-1 and TRBJ1-2, with D possibly being TRBD1 (5 bases). The germline gives CDR1 MGHRA, CDR2 YSYEKL. This CDR3 spans 14 amino acids. CDR3 residues: CASSQDPSVVGQAF. CDR3 bases: TGCGCCAGCAGCCAAGATCCAAGCGTAGTCGGACAAGCCTTC.

This chain links TRBV9 with TRBJ1-2; 12 positions match TRBD1. The germline gives CDR1 SGDLS, CDR2 YYNGEE. CDR3 length equals 16 residues. The V gene end was trimmed by 3 bases and the J gene end by 4 bases; junction bases not matched to a gene: 7. CDR3 in amino acids: CASSEGGQGAFYGYTF. DNA for the CDR3: TGTGCCAGCAGCGAGGGGGGACAGGGGGCCTTCTATGGCTACACCTTC.

The chain links TRBV28 to TRBJ2-2; 7 bases are a match to TRBD1. With 5 bases clipped from V and 7 bases from J, the junction kept 7 bases outside the gene matches. CDR1 MDHEN and CDR2 SYDVKM come from the germline V gene. CDR3 length: 14 amino acids. CDR3 loop: CASSHRQGGGELFF. DNA of the CDR3: TGTGCCAGCAGTCATCGACAGGGTGGCGGGGAGCTGTTTTTT.

This chain uses TRBV10-3 with TRBJ2-7, with D possibly being TRBD1 (5 bases). Germline V gene data show CDR1 as ENHRY and CDR2 as SYGVKD. V dropped 6 bases and J dropped 1 base, with 13 bases sitting between them. The CDR3 contains 14 residues. The CDR3 region is CAISRDLLSYEQYF. The CDR3 nucleotides read TGTGCCATCAGCAGGGATCTCCTGTCCTACGAGCAGTACTTC.

The chain uses TRBV5-1 and TRBJ1-1; maybe TRBD1 (6 bases). The V and J ends lost 0 bases and 4 bases respectively, with 13 bases between them. Germline V gene data show CDR1 as SGHRS and CDR2 as YFSETQ. This CDR3 has 15 residues. The DNA for the CDR3 is TGCGCCAGCAGCTTGGATGGGGGCCGGGGCACTGAAGCTTTCTTT. Its translation is CASSLDGGRGTEAFF. Using reference TRBV5-1 and TRBJ1-1 for the parts outside the CDR3, the full variable domain is KAGVTQTPRYLIKTRGQQVTLSCSPISGHRSVSWYQQTPGQGLQFLFEYFSETQRNKGNFPGRFSGRQFSNSRSEMNVSTLELGDSALYLCASSLDGGRGTEAFFGQGTRLTVV.

The chain has TRBV18 and TRBJ1-3; TRBD1 agrees at 7 bases. The CDR3 is 14 residues long. Germline V gives CDR1 KGHSH, CDR2 LQKENI. After removal of 2 bases from V and 4 bases from J, the junction contained 2 bases not matched to a gene. CDR3 nucleotide sequence: TGTGCCAGCTCACCAGGGACAGACGGAAACACCATATATTTT. Its protein product is CASSPGTDGNTIYF. The full variable domain, completed using reference TRBV18 and TRBJ1-3, is NAGVMQNPRHLVRRRGQEARLRCSPMKGHSHVYWYRQLPEEGLKFMVYLQKENIIDESGMPKERFSAEFPKEGPSILRIQQVVRGDSAAYFCASSPGTDGNTIYFGEGSWLTVV.

The chain joins TRBV11-1 to TRBJ2-3, with 13 nucleotides matching TRBD2. There are 16 residues in the CDR3. CDR1 is SGHAT and CDR2 is FQDESV in the germline V gene (reference sequence). V shed 3 bases, J shed 6 bases, and the junction held 6 bases outside the gene matches. The CDR3 sequence is CASSLRTSGSADTQYF. DNA for the CDR3: TGTGCCAGCAGCTTGAGGACTAGCGGGAGTGCTGATACGCAGTATTTT.

CDR3 bases: TGTGCCAGCAGCACAAAGGGCTACACCTTC. Protein: CASSTKGYTF. This chain connects TRBV11-3 to TRBJ1-2; no clear D. The CDR3 sequence is 10 residues long. V shed 5 bases and J shed 8 bases, with 6 bases lying between them. The germline V gene encodes CDR1 SGHNT and CDR2 YENEEA.

This clone appeared once. The chain couples TRBV19 to TRBJ2-7; 7 bases align to TRBD2. The V segment lost 3 bases and the J segment 0 bases; nucleotides outside the gene matches: 5. Germline V CDR1 and CDR2: LNHDA, SQIVND (reference sequence). The CDR3 runs to 15 residues. The CDR3 sequence: CASSIVGGSSYEQYF. The CDR3 region has the DNA TGTGCCAGTAGTATCGTGGGAGGGAGCTCCTACGAGCAGTACTTC.

This clone showed up just a few times. The rearrangement joins TRBV7-9 to TRBJ1-3; 11 bases align to TRBD1. V was pared by 5 bases and J by 2 bases, with 5 bases of the junction left unmatched. This CDR3 spans 16 amino acids. Germline values: CDR1 SEHNR, CDR2 FQNEAQ (reference sequence). The CDR3 region is CASSPRDRGAGNTIYF. As DNA, the CDR3 is TGTGCCAGCAGCCCCCGGGACAGGGGGGCTGGAAACACCATATATTTT.

In its sample, this clone was seen once. The chain is built from TRBV19 and TRBJ2-6; a possible D gene is TRBD1 (6 bases). The germline gives CDR1 LNHDA, CDR2 SQIVND (reference sequence). Trimming cost V 0 bases and J 0 bases, with 12 bases left between them. CDR3 length equals 18 residues. CDR3 sequence reads: CASSIDPQGYSGANVLTF. As DNA, the CDR3 is TGTGCCAGTAGTATAGATCCTCAGGGGTACTCTGGGGCCAACGTCCTGACTTTC.

This clone appeared a few times. The rearrangement links TRBV9 to TRBJ2-1, with D perhaps matching TRBD1 (6 bases). The germline V and J ends were trimmed by 4 bases and 2 bases, with 13 bases remaining between them. Germline loops: CDR1 SGDLS, CDR2 YYNGEE. This CDR3 has 15 amino acids. DNA for the CDR3: TGTGCCAGCAGCTCCCTGGGGGCCCCCTACAATGAGCAGTTCTTC. Its translation: CASSSLGAPYNEQFF.

V usage is TRBV5-4 and J usage is TRBJ1-2; 7 bases are shared with TRBD1. The CDR3 is 15 amino acids. With V trimmed by 3 bases and J by 3 bases, 8 bases remained unmatched. The germline gives CDR1 SGHNT, CDR2 YYREEE (reference sequence). CDR3 protein: CASSSGQWPHYGYTF. The CDR3 region has the DNA TGTGCCAGCAGCTCGGGACAGTGGCCTCACTATGGCTACACCTTC.

V is TRBV28 and J is TRBJ1-2; 8 bases are shared with TRBD1. The CDR3 covers 14 residues. The V and J ends lost 5 bases and 4 bases, in that order; junction bases with no gene match: 6. Germline V CDR1 and CDR2: MDHEN, SYDVKM. This CDR3 reads CASSQTGVIYGYTF. The CDR3 DNA reads TGTGCCAGCAGTCAGACAGGGGTGATCTATGGCTACACCTTC.

V is TRBV7-3 and J is TRBJ2-5; 9 bases match TRBD2. The ends lost 1 base at V and 5 bases at J; junction bases unmatched: 5. Germline CDR1 reads SGHTA; CDR2 reads FQGTGA. CDR3 length: 15 amino acids. For the CDR3, the DNA is TGTGCCAGCAGCTTAATTAGCGGGAGACCCGAGACCCAGTACTTC. Protein: CASSLISGRPETQYF.

This clone was detected only once. The V and J genes are TRBV7-9 and TRBJ1-4; TRBD1 agrees at 10 bases. CDR3 length equals 19 residues. Trimming cost V 1 base and J 0 bases; bases outside gene matches: 8. Germline CDR1 reads SEHNR; CDR2 reads FQNEAQ (reference sequence). The CDR3 DNA is TGTGCCAGCAGCTTAGTTCGGGACAGGGGATTAGCAACTAATGAAAAACTGTTTTTT. The encoded protein is CASSLVRDRGLATNEKLFF.

The V call is TRBV11-2, the J call TRBJ2-1, with 8 bases lining up with TRBD2. CDR3 length: 15 amino acids. Trimming took 5 bases from V and 4 from J; bases not matched to a gene: 7. Germline values: CDR1 SGHAT, CDR2 FQNNGV. The CDR3: CASSILAGKYNEQFF. In DNA form, the CDR3 reads TGTGCCAGCAGCATATTAGCGGGAAAATACAATGAGCAGTTCTTC.

The chain uses TRBV28 and TRBJ1-3; 9 bases are shared with TRBD1. Germline CDR1 is MDHEN and CDR2 is SYDVKM. The CDR3 spans 15 residues. V was clipped by 7 bases and J by 2 bases; unmatched bases: 6. CDR3 protein: CASKGDRATGNTIYF. Here the CDR3 DNA reads TGTGCCAGCAAAGGGGACAGGGCAACTGGAAACACCATATATTTT.

This chain joins TRBV6-5 and TRBJ2-7, with D possibly TRBD2 on 5 matching bases. Germline V lookup: CDR1 MNHEY, CDR2 SVGAGI. Trimming pared 2 bases from V and 8 bases from J, leaving 22 bases between. The CDR3 runs 16 residues. The CDR3 nucleotides are TGTGCCAGCAGTTACGGAGGCGCCTCCATCCCCTCGAAGCAGTACTTC. It translates to CASSYGGASIPSKQYF.

The chain uses TRBV27 and TRBJ2-7, with TRBD2 matching over 8 bases. V lost 7 bases and J lost 2; bases outside the gene matches: 7. The CDR3 is 14 amino acids. The germline V gene has CDR1 MNHEY and CDR2 SMNVEV (reference sequence). The CDR3 is CASKPGLGAYEQYF. The DNA for the CDR3 is TGTGCCAGCAAGCCGGGACTAGGGGCCTACGAGCAGTACTTC.

The chain has TRBV5-1 and TRBJ1-2; D is unclear. The V gene lost 0 bases and the J gene lost 6 bases, with 9 bases spanning the gap. Germline V gene data show CDR1 as SGHRS and CDR2 as YFSETQ. This CDR3 is built from 13 residues. The DNA of the CDR3 is TGCGCCAGCAGCTTGGTCGGGGAGCATGGCTACACCTTC. It encodes CASSLVGEHGYTF.

The gene calls are TRBV6-6 and TRBJ2-7; TRBD1 matches at 8 bases. V gave up 6 bases and J gave up 3 bases; unmatched junction bases: 7. The V gene's germline CDR1 is MNHNY and CDR2 SVGAGI (reference sequence). The CDR3 extends over 14 amino acids. Here the CDR3 reads CASSPGQGLYEQYF. CDR3 coding DNA: TGTGCCAGCAGCCCAGGACAGGGCCTCTACGAGCAGTACTTC.

This chain joins TRBV10-3 and TRBJ1-1; 7 bases agree with TRBD1. Germline-derived CDR1 and CDR2 are ENHRY and SYGVKD. The V gene end was trimmed by 0 bases and the J gene end by 11 bases; junction bases not matched to a gene: 9. The CDR3 totals 14 residues. CDR3 loop: CAISESRGLEGAFF. The CDR3 DNA is TGTGCCATCAGTGAGTCAAGGGGGCTGGAGGGGGCTTTCTTT.

The V gene is TRBV5-1, the J gene TRBJ2-7; a weak D match, TRBD2 (6 bases). Germline V gives CDR1 SGHRS, CDR2 YFSETQ. The CDR3 consists of 15 residues. V was trimmed by 0 bases and J by 2 bases, leaving 12 bases between them. CDR3: CASSLASGPTYEQYF. The DNA of the CDR3 is TGCGCCAGCAGCTTGGCCAGCGGGCCTACCTACGAGCAGTACTTC.

CDR3 DNA sequence: TGTGCCAGCTCACTGGGACAAAACACTGAAGCTTTCTTT. As protein: CASSLGQNTEAFF. The chain couples TRBV18 to TRBJ1-1, with D maybe TRBD1 (6 bases). The germline V gene encodes CDR1 KGHSH and CDR2 LQKENI. V lost 4 bases, J lost 2 bases, and 8 bases lay in between. The CDR3 has 13 residues. Combining the CDR3 with reference TRBV18 and TRBJ1-1 gives the whole variable domain NAGVMQNPRHLVRRRGQEARLRCSPMKGHSHVYWYRQLPEEGLKFMVYLQKENIIDESGMPKERFSAEFPKEGPSILRIQQVVRGDSAAYFCASSLGQNTEAFFGQGTRLTVV.

J is TRBJ1-4 and V is TRBV27; weak D call: TRBD1 (6 bases). Trimming removed 6 bases at V and 1 base at J, with 12 bases between. Germline lookup yields CDR1 MNHEY and CDR2 SMNVEV (reference sequence). This CDR3 comprises 15 residues. The CDR3 sequence is CASRPGQLTNEKLFF. CDR3 sequence (DNA): TGTGCCAGCAGGCCTGGACAGCTAACTAATGAAAAACTGTTTTTT.